This T cell receptor beta chain came from a study of T cell responses to AZD1222 COVID-19 vaccine. Study observations and caveats: Just a handful of people given AZD1222 tested seropositive at baseline. Variant regions that are unmutated are reportedly the target of nearly half of spike-specific TCRs. Rises in breadth and depth of Spike-specific TCRs came after two AZD1222 doses. CD4 TCRs covered the whole spike, strongest at regions 160-218 and 743-854.

The germline V gene has CDR1 GTSNPN and CDR2 SVGIG (reference sequence). CDR3 length: 13 residues. V lost 4 bases and J lost 5, with 11 bases in between. Data came from immunoSEQ multiplex PCR; TCRdb stores just in-frame clones and leaves some out. This sample has about 110,000 clones, with approximately 89% found just once. Comment on this clone: Antigen specificity is unknown.

Sequences were derived from peripheral blood, sampled on day 0 of MenACWY control vaccination. This TCR was recovered from an adult in good health. The rearrangement uses TRBV30 and TRBJ1-4; D unresolved. CDR3 bases: TGTGCCTGGAACGGAGATCTAAATGAAAAACTGTTTTTT. This translates into CAWNGDLNEKLFF.